These 8 T cell receptor beta chains came from one sample sequenced in a study of shared clonotypes between healthy human individuals. Assay: immunoSEQ multiplex PCR; the TCRdb copy retains only in-frame clones and omits some. This sample carries 2 million to 2.5 million clones, over 85% of them seen once, and the ten largest clones take approximately 0.37%. The sequenced sample consisted of naive CD4+ T cells from PBMCs. Subset denoted: CD45RA+ positively selected. The receptors stem from a man aged 18 to 29 in good health. Some clones in this sample may be carry-over from other donors' samples.

On this clone itself: Other DNA sequences in this sample translate to the same CDR3. The chain joins TRBV28 to TRBJ1-1; D is uncertain. Between the trimmed V and J ends, which lost 3 bases and 0 bases, there was a span of 5 bases. The CDR3 has 13 residues. Per the germline V gene, CDR1 is MDHEN and CDR2 is SYDVKM. In DNA, the CDR3 is TGTGCCAGCAGTTTTGGGATGAACACTGAAGCTTTCTTT. Translating it yields CASSFGMNTEAFF.

CDR3 DNA: TGTGCCAGCAGCTTATCGGCAGGGCTCGGGGAGCTGTTTTTT. This translates into CASSLSAGLGELFF. V and J are TRBV7-2 and TRBJ2-2; D is possibly TRBD1 (5 bases). Germline CDR1 and CDR2: SGHTA and FQGNSA. The CDR3 length is 14 residues. Trimming stripped 2 bases from V and 7 bases from J, with 11 bases between. Full variable domain (rest looked up from reference TRBV7-2 and TRBJ2-2): GAGVSQSPSNKVTEKGKDVELRCDPISGHTALYWYRQSLGQGLEFLIYFQGNSAPDKSGLPSDRFSAERTGGSVSTLTIQRTQQEDSAVYLCASSLSAGLGELFFGEGSRLTVL.

The V call is TRBV7-9, the J call TRBJ2-3; a weak D match, TRBD1 (6 bases). Trimming removed 5 bases at V and 3 bases at J, with 9 bases between. The CDR3 is 13 residues long. Per the germline V gene, CDR1 is SEHNR and CDR2 is FQNEAQ (reference sequence). The CDR3, as DNA: TGTGCCAGCAGCATACAGGGAACAGATACGCAGTATTTT. Translating gives CASSIQGTDTQYF. Full variable domain (missing parts from reference TRBV7-9 and TRBJ2-3): DTGVSQNPRHKITKRGQNVTFRCDPISEHNRLYWYRQTLGQGPEFLTYFQNEAQLEKSRLLSDRFSAERPKGSFSTLEIQRTEQGDSAMYLCASSIQGTDTQYFGPGTRLTVL.

V gene TRBV4-1 combines with J gene TRBJ1-1; a possible D gene is TRBD1 (5 bases). The CDR3 has 15 residues. The V gene's germline CDR1 is MGHRA and CDR2 YSYEKL. Trimming cost V 0 bases and J 1 base, with 9 bases left between them. The CDR3 is CASSQDLRGNTEAFF. The CDR3 nucleotides are TGCGCCAGCAGCCAAGATCTGAGGGGGAACACTGAAGCTTTCTTT.

The chain links TRBV30 to TRBJ2-5; no definite D call. CDR1 GTSNPN and CDR2 SVGIG come from the germline V gene (reference sequence). This CDR3 region has 12 residues. The V end was cut by 1 base, the J end by 5 bases, with 8 bases between. This CDR3 reads CAWSAPMETQYF. The CDR3, as DNA: TGTGCCTGGAGTGCTCCGATGGAGACCCAGTACTTC. Full variable domain (rest looked up from reference TRBV30 and TRBJ2-5): SQTIHQWPATLVQPVGSPLSLECTVEGTSNPNLYWYRQAAGRGLQLLFYSVGIGQISSEVPQNLSASRPQDRQFILSSKKLLLSDSGFYLCAWSAPMETQYFGPGTRLLVL.

The chain uses TRBV12-5 and TRBJ2-3; no firm D call. CDR3 length: 13 residues. The V gene's germline CDR1 is LGHNT and CDR2 FRNRAP. Between the trimmed V and J ends, which lost 1 base and 11 bases, there was a span of 13 bases. Written as DNA, the CDR3 is TGTGCTAGTGGTTTGGGAGATCTGGCGGTGCAGTATTTT. It encodes CASGLGDLAVQYF.

The rearrangement joins TRBV30 to TRBJ2-1; D is ambiguous. V was clipped by 0 bases and J by 0 bases, with 21 bases between them. The germline gives CDR1 GTSNPN, CDR2 SVGIG (reference sequence). This CDR3 has 19 amino acids. CDR3 protein: CAWSVTRAYSRLSYNEQFF. The CDR3 DNA follows: TGTGCCTGGAGTGTAACCCGGGCCTATAGCAGACTCTCCTACAATGAGCAGTTCTTC.

The chain combines TRBV2 with TRBJ2-6, with D possibly matching TRBD1 (6 bases). The CDR3 length is 15 residues. V was pared by 6 bases and J by 0 bases, with 9 bases between. CDR1 is SNHLY and CDR2 is FYNNEI in the germline V gene. DNA of the CDR3: TGTGCCAGCAGAATACAGGGCTCTGGGGCCAACGTCCTGACTTTC. Amino acid sequence: CASRIQGSGANVLTF.